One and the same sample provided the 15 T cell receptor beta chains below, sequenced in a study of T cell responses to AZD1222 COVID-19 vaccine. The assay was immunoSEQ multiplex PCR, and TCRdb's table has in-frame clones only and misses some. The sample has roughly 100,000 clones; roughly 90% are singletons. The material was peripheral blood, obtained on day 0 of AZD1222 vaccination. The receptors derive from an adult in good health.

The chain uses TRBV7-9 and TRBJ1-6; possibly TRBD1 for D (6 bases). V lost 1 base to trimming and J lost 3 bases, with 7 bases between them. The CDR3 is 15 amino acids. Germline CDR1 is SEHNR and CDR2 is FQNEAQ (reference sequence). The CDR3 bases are TGTGCCAGCAGCTTAGTACAGGGCTATAATTCACCCCTCCACTTT. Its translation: CASSLVQGYNSPLHF. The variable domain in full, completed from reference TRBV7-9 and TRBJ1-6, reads DTGVSQNPRHKITKRGQNVTFRCDPISEHNRLYWYRQTLGQGPEFLTYFQNEAQLEKSRLLSDRFSAERPKGSFSTLEIQRTEQGDSAMYLCASSLVQGYNSPLHFGNGTRLTVT.

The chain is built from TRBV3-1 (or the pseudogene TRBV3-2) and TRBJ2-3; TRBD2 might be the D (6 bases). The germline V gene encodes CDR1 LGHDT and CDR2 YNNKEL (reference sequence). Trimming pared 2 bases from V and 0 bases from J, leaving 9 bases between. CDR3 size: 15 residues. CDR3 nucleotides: TGTGCCAGCAGCCAAATGAGCGGGAGCACAGATACGCAGTATTTT. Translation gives CASSQMSGSTDTQYF.

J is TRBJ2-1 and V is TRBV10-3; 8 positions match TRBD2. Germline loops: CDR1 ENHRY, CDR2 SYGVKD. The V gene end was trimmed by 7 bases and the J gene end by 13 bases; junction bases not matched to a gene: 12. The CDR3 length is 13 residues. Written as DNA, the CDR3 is TGTGCCATCAAAGCGGGAGACACAATGAGTCAGTTCTTC. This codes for CAIKAGDTMSQFF.

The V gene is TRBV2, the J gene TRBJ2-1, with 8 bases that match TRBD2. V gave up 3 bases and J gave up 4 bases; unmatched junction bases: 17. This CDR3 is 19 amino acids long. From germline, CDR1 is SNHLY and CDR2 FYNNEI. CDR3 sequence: CASSDVLSSSGSLYNEQFF. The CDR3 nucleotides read TGTGCCAGCAGTGACGTTCTTAGCTCTAGCGGGTCCCTGTACAATGAGCAGTTCTTC.

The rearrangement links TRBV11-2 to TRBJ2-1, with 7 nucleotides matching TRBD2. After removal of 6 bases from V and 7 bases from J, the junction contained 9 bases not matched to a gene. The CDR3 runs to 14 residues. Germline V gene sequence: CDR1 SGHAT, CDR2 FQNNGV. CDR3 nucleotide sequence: TGTGCCAGCAGGCGCGGACTAGTAATGAATGAGCAGTTCTTC. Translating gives CASRRGLVMNEQFF.

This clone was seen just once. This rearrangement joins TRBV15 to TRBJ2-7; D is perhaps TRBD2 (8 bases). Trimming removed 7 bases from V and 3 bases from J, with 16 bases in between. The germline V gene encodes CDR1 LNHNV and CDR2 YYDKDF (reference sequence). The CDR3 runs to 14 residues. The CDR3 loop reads CATTSRGDSYEQYF. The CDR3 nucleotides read TGTGCCACCACCTCGCGGGGGGACAGCTACGAGCAGTACTTC.

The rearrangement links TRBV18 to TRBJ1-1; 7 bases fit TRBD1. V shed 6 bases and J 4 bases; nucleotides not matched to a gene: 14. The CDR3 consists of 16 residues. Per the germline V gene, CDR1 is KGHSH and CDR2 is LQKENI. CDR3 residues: CASSPGQADLGTEAFF. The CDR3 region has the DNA TGTGCCAGCTCCCCCGGACAGGCGGATTTGGGCACTGAAGCTTTCTTT. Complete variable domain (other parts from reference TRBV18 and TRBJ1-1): NAGVMQNPRHLVRRRGQEARLRCSPMKGHSHVYWYRQLPEEGLKFMVYLQKENIIDESGMPKERFSAEFPKEGPSILRIQQVVRGDSAAYFCASSPGQADLGTEAFFGQGTRLTVV.

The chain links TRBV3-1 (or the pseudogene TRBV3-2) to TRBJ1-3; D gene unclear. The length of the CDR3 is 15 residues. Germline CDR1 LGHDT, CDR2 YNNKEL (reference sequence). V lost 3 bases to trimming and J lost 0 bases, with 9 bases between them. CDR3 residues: CASSQRPNSGNTIYF. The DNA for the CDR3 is TGTGCCAGCAGCCAGAGACCGAACTCTGGAAACACCATATATTTT.

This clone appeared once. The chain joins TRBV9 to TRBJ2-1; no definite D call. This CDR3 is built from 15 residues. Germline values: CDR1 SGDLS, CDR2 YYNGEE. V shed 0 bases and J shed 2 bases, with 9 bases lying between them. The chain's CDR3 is CASSVASAAYNEQFF. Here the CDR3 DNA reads TGTGCCAGCAGCGTAGCTTCGGCAGCCTACAATGAGCAGTTCTTC. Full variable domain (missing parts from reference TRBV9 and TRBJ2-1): DSGVTQTPKHLITATGQRVTLRCSPRSGDLSVYWYQQSLDQGLQFLIQYYNGEERAKGNILERFSAQQFPDLHSELNLSSLELGDSALYFCASSVASAAYNEQFFGPGTRLTVL.

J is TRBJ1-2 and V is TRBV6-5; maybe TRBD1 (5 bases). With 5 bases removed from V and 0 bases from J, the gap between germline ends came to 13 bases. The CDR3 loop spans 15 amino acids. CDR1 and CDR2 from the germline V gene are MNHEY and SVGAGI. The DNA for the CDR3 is TGTGCCAGCAGTAGAACAGGTCCCTCTAACTATGGCTACACCTTC. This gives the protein CASSRTGPSNYGYTF.

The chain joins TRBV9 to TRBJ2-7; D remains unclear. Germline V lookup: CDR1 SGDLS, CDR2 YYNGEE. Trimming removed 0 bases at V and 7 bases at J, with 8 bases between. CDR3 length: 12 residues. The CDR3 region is CASSVGPGEQYF. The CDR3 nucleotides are TGTGCCAGCAGCGTAGGTCCCGGGGAGCAGTACTTC.

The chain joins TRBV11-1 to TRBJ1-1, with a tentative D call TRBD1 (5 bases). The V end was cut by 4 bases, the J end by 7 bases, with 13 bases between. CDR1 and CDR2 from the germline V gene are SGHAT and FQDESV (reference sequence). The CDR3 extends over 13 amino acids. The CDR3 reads CASSSQRGGEAFF. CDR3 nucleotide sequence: TGTGCCAGCAGCTCCCAACGGGGGGGTGAAGCTTTCTTT.

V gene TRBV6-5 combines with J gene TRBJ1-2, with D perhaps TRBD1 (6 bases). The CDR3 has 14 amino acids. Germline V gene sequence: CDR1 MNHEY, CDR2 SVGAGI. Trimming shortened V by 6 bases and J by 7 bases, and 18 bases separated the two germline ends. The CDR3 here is CASSPFTGALGYTF. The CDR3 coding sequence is TGTGCCAGCAGCCCCTTTACGGGGGCCCTTGGCTACACCTTC.

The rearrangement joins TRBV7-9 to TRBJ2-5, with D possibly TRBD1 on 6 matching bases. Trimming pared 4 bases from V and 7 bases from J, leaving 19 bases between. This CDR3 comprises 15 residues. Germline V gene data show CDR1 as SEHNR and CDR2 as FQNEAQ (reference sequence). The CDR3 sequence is CASSSPAQQGMTQYF. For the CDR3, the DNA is TGTGCCAGCAGCTCCCCCGCCCAACAGGGAATGACCCAGTACTTC.

This CDR3 reads CASSVAGVSYEQYF. CDR3 DNA sequence: TGTGCCAGCAGCGTAGCGGGAGTGTCCTACGAGCAGTACTTC. V gene TRBV11-2 combines with J gene TRBJ2-7; 9 bases map to TRBD2. CDR1 is SGHAT, CDR2 FQNNGV, per germline. The V gene end was trimmed by 5 bases and the J gene end by 1 base; junction bases not matched to a gene: 3. This CDR3 contains 14 residues. Full variable domain (missing parts from reference TRBV11-2 and TRBJ2-7): EAGVAQSPRYKIIEKRQSVAFWCNPISGHATLYWYQQILGQGPKLLIQFQNNGVVDDSQLPKDRFSAERLKGVDSTLKIQPAKLEDSAVYLCASSVAGVSYEQYFGPGTRLTVT.